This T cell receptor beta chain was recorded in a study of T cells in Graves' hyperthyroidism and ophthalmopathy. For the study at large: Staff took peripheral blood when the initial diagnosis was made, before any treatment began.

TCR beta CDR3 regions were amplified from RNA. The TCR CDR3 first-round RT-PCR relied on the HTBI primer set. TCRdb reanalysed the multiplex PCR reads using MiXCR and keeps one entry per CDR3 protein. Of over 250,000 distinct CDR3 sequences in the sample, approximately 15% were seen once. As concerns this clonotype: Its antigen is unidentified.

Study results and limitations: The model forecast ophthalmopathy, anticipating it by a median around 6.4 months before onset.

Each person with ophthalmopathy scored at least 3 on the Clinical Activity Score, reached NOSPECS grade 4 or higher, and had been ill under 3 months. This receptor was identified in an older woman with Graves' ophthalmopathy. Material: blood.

DNA of the CDR3: TGTGCCAGTAGTCTTTCCCAACAGCCCCAGCATTTT. This translates into CASSLSQQPQHF. The gene calls are TRBV19 and TRBJ1-5, with D hard to call. V lost 5 bases and J 7 bases, leaving 9 bases between the germline ends. Germline CDR1 reads LNHDA; CDR2 reads SQIVND (reference sequence). This CDR3 is 12 amino acids long.